This is a list of T cell receptor beta chains from one sample in a study of blood T cell repertoires in COVID-19. Only in-frame clones appear in the TCRdb table, and some are missing; sequencing was by immunoSEQ multiplex PCR. The sample has about 390,000 clones, approximately 87% seen once; the top ten hold roughly 9.4%. Sequenced sample: PBMCs or T cells enriched from blood (not recorded which). These TCRs come from a woman between 50 and 59 years old who had recovered from COVID-19. Both conserved end residues are part of each CDR3. The D gene is left open where the match is weak. Clone size, where shown, is once, few, many, or a class for clones that have expanded.

-,-,TRBV29-1,TRBJ2-5,CSVGGLQETQYF,TGCAGCGTTGGGGGACTCCAAGAGACCCAGTACTTC
few,-,TRBV3-1/TRBV3-2,TRBJ2-1,CASTATESSYNEQFF,TGTGCCAGCACCGCGACAGAGAGCTCCTACAATGAGCAGTTCTTC
-,-,TRBV7-8,TRBJ2-1,CASSIDRDTSSYNEQFF,TGTGCCAGCAGCATAGACCGGGACACCAGCTCCTACAATGAGCAGTTCTTC
-,TRBD1,TRBV27,TRBJ2-1,CASSLVDRAFDEQFF,TGTGCCAGCAGTTTAGTGGACAGGGCTTTCGATGAGCAGTTCTTC
-,-,TRBV7-8,TRBJ1-2,CASSLLEGSRGYTF,TGTGCCAGCAGCTTGTTAGAAGGCAGCAGGGGCTACACCTTC
-,TRBD1,TRBV6-6,TRBJ1-2,CASSSGQSGYTF,TGTGCCAGCAGCTCGGGACAGAGCGGCTACACCTTC
-,TRBD1,TRBV3-1/TRBV3-2,TRBJ1-2,CASSQSDRALSNYGYTF,TGTGCCAGCAGCCAGTCAGACAGGGCCTTGTCTAACTATGGCTACACCTTC
-,-,TRBV28,TRBJ1-1,CASSLTGVNTEAFF,TGTGCCAGCAGTTTAACCGGGGTTAACACTGAAGCTTTCTTT
-,-,TRBV5-5,TRBJ2-2,CASSFFGDSLGELFF,TGTGCCAGCAGCTTTTTCGGCGACTCTTTGGGGGAGCTGTTTTTT
once,-,TRBV3-1/TRBV3-2,TRBJ1-6,CASSQVYGQTGNSPLHF,TGTGCCAGCAGCCAAGTTTACGGACAGACTGGCAATTCACCCCTCCACTTT
-,-,TRBV5-6,TRBJ2-3,CASSLERTDTQYF,TGTGCCAGCAGCTTGGAGCGCACAGATACGCAGTATTTT
-,TRBD1,TRBV3-1/TRBV3-2,TRBJ1-2,CASSQGPGQNYGYTF,TGTGCCAGCAGCCAAGGCCCGGGACAGAACTATGGCTACACCTTC
-,-,TRBV19,TRBJ1-1,CASSVREPEGTEAFF,TGTGCCAGTAGCGTCCGGGAGCCCGAGGGCACTGAAGCTTTCTTT
-,-,TRBV19,TRBJ1-2,CASSPGPHYGYTF,TGTGCCAGTAGCCCTGGGCCCCACTATGGCTACACCTTC
-,-,TRBV15,TRBJ2-5,CATSRDVDSGETQYF,TGTGCCACCAGCAGAGACGTTGACAGTGGAGAGACCCAGTACTTC
-,TRBD1,TRBV4-1,TRBJ1-2,CASSPGTGSNYGYTF,TGCGCCAGCAGCCCGGGGACAGGCTCTAACTATGGCTACACCTTC
once,TRBD2,TRBV6-4,TRBJ2-7,CASRGLAGAPRGYEQYF,TGTGCCAGCAGGGGACTAGCGGGGGCCCCCCGGGGCTACGAGCAGTACTTC
-,TRBD2,TRBV27,TRBJ2-7,CASRTSGGSYEQYF,TGTGCCAGCCGAACTAGCGGGGGCTCCTACGAGCAGTACTTC
few,-,TRBV18,TRBJ2-3,CASSPGGTSQSEDTQYF,TGTGCCAGCTCACCCGGCGGAACATCCCAGTCTGAAGATACGCAGTATTTT
once,-,TRBV12-3/TRBV12-4,TRBJ1-5,CASSLARSQPQHF,TGTGCCAGCAGTTTAGCGCGGTCTCAGCCCCAGCATTTT
-,-,TRBV19,TRBJ1-3,CASREEYLSGNTIYF,TGTGCCAGCCGGGAGGAGTACCTCTCTGGAAACACCATATATTTT
-,-,TRBV11-2,TRBJ2-1,CASSLSGGVLDEQFF,TGTGCCAGCAGCTTATCAGGAGGGGTCCTGGATGAGCAGTTCTTC
-,-,TRBV9,TRBJ2-1,CASSAGSRGIAHEQFF,TGTGCCAGCAGCGCGGGTAGCCGGGGAATAGCCCATGAGCAGTTCTTC
-,-,TRBV3-1/TRBV3-2,TRBJ1-2,CASSPRASNYGYTF,TGTGCCAGCAGCCCGCGGGCCTCTAACTATGGCTACACCTTC
once,-,TRBV19,TRBJ2-5,CASSIELMKTQYF,TGTGCCAGTAGTATCGAACTAATGAAGACCCAGTACTTC
-,TRBD1,TRBV6-2/TRBV6-3,TRBJ1-6,CASSYGQGFNSPLHF,TGTGCCAGCAGTTACGGACAGGGTTTTAATTCACCCCTCCACTTT